These T cell receptor beta chains were read from a single sample in a study of T-cell memory formation after mild COVID-19. A single record per CDR3 protein comes from TCRdb applying MiXCR to the 5' RACE reads. This sample has under 150,000 distinct CDR3 sequences, with around a sixth found just once. Sequenced sample: PBMCs or a T cell subset sorted from them (not recorded which). The receptors originated from an adult woman who had mild COVID-19 (a few samples of this study predate the infection). Cell type and time point are not known. CDR3s include the opening cysteine and the closing phenylalanine or tryptophan. The order of the fields is V gene, D gene, J gene, clone size, CDR3 DNA, CDR3 protein. D genes are given only for firm matches. Expanded clones get a size class; other rows say once, few or many, or leave the size out.

TRBV7-2,TRBD2,TRBJ2-3,NA,TGTGCCAGCAGCACTAGCGGAAGCACAGATACGCAGTATTTT,CASSTSGSTDTQYF
TRBV3-1,NA,TRBJ1-2,few,TGTGCCAGCAGCCCTCCGGGAACGAGCCGGTATGGCTACACCTTC,CASSPPGTSRYGYTF
TRBV10-2,NA,TRBJ2-7,few,TGCGCCAGCACCCTCAGGGACGGTTCCTACGAGCAGTACTTC,CASTLRDGSYEQYF
TRBV21-1,NA,TRBJ2-7,few,TGTGCCAGCAGCCCGGGACAGTTGAGCTCCTACGAGCAGTACTTC,CASSPGQLSSYEQYF
TRBV2,NA,TRBJ2-7,NA,TGTGCCAGCAGTTACTCCCCTCGGGGGAACTACGAGCAGTACTTC,CASSYSPRGNYEQYF
TRBV29-1,NA,TRBJ2-7,NA,TGCAGCGAGATGCAGGCGTCCGAGCAGTACTTC,CSEMQASEQYF
TRBV29-1,TRBD1,TRBJ2-3,NA,TGCAGCGTTGGGTACAGGGGCGCGGATACGCAGTATTTT,CSVGYRGADTQYF
TRBV4-1,NA,TRBJ2-3,few,TGCGCCAGCAGCCAACCGGGCTCACTTTCGCAGTATTTT,CASSQPGSLSQYF
TRBV30,NA,TRBJ2-7,few,TGTGCCTGGAGTTACAATGACTACGAGCAGTACTTC,CAWSYNDYEQYF
TRBV20-1,NA,TRBJ1-2,few,TGCAGTGCTAGCAGCGTAAGTCCCAGCTATGGCTACACCTTC,CSASSVSPSYGYTF
TRBV5-1,NA,TRBJ1-3,few,TGCGCCAGCAGCTTGGAGACGGTTTCTGGAAACACCATATATTTT,CASSLETVSGNTIYF
TRBV5-1,NA,TRBJ2-5,many,TGCGCCAGCAGCTATCTAAAGACGGAGACCCAGTACTTC,CASSYLKTETQYF
TRBV29-1,TRBD2,TRBJ2-1,few,TGCAGCGTTTTAGCGGGAGAAGGCCAAAATGAGCAGTTCTTC,CSVLAGEGQNEQFF
TRBV24-1,TRBD1,TRBJ2-2,NA,TGTGCCACCAGTGCATGGGGGACAGCTGGAACCGGGGAGCTGTTTTTT,CATSAWGTAGTGELFF
TRBV25-1,NA,TRBJ1-6,NA,TGTGCCAGCAGTGAAGGGCGACAGGTCTATAATTCACCCCTCCACTTT,CASSEGRQVYNSPLHF
TRBV28,NA,TRBJ1-5,NA,TGTGCCAGCAGTTTTCTACAGAGTCCATATAGCAATCAGCCCCAGCATTTT,CASSFLQSPYSNQPQHF
TRBV7-2,NA,TRBJ1-1,few,TGTGCCAGCAGCTTAAGGGCAGACCCGAGCACTGAAGCTTTCTTT,CASSLRADPSTEAFF
TRBV30,NA,TRBJ2-2,NA,TGTGCCTGGAGGAAACAGGTTCCTGGCGGGGAGCTGTTTTTT,CAWRKQVPGGELFF
TRBV20-1,NA,TRBJ2-5,NA,TGCAGTGCTAGACCCGGGACCCCGGGGGAGACCCAGTACTTC,CSARPGTPGETQYF
TRBV7-6,NA,TRBJ2-5,NA,TGTGCCAGCAGCTTAGCCCCGGACCTCATAGGGGAGACCCAGTACTTC,CASSLAPDLIGETQYF
TRBV29-1,NA,TRBJ2-3,NA,TGCAGCGTTTCGCCCCGGGCCACTAGCACAGATACGCAGTATTTT,CSVSPRATSTDTQYF
TRBV6-6,NA,TRBJ2-7,few,TGTGCCAGCAGTTACGCCGGGCCCCACTACGAGCAGTACTTC,CASSYAGPHYEQYF
TRBV7-8,NA,TRBJ2-7,NA,TGTGCCAGCAGCTTAGGACAGCTATCCTACGAGCAGTACTTC,CASSLGQLSYEQYF
TRBV6-5,TRBD1,TRBJ2-5,few,TGTGCCAGCAACCCCACCGGGACAGGGAAAGAGACCCAGTACTTC,CASNPTGTGKETQYF
TRBV5-1,NA,TRBJ2-3,NA,TGCGCCAGCAGCTTGAACAGGGTGGATACGCAGTATTTT,CASSLNRVDTQYF
TRBV20-1,NA,TRBJ1-1,NA,TGCAGTGCTCCGAGGGGCGGACGGAACACTGAAGCTTTCTTT,CSAPRGGRNTEAFF
TRBV5-1,NA,TRBJ2-2,few,TGCGCCACCACGCGGAAAGGGGACACCGGGGAGCTGTTTTTT,CATTRKGDTGELFF
TRBV13,TRBD2,TRBJ2-7,NA,TGTGCCAGCAGCGTTGGGGGGGTCCCCTACGAGCAGTACTTC,CASSVGGVPYEQYF
TRBV5-1,NA,TRBJ2-7,many,TGCGCCAGCAGCGATCAGGGGGGGTCCTACGAGCAGTACTTC,CASSDQGGSYEQYF